Presented here are 16 T cell receptor beta chains from one specimen sequenced in a study of shared clonotypes between healthy human individuals. The table came from immunoSEQ multiplex PCR; TCRdb's copy has only in-frame clones and leaves some out. Of millions of clones listed, more than 80% are singletons. Sequencing was done on a sample of naive CD4+ T cells from PBMCs. Subset in this sample: CD45RA+ positively selected. These receptors were taken from a young man in good health. Some clones in this sample may be carry-over from other donors' samples.

This clone was seen only once. The rearrangement links TRBV5-1 to TRBJ2-7, with 7 nucleotides matching TRBD2. Trimming at V came to 0 bases and at J to 5 bases, leaving 5 bases not matched to a gene. The germline V gene encodes CDR1 SGHRS and CDR2 YFSETQ. The CDR3 has 14 residues. The CDR3 is CASSLASGRDEQYF. The CDR3 region has the DNA TGCGCCAGCAGCTTGGCCAGTGGGAGGGACGAGCAGTACTTC. The full variable domain, with the rest looked up from reference TRBV5-1 and TRBJ2-7, is KAGVTQTPRYLIKTRGQQVTLSCSPISGHRSVSWYQQTPGQGLQFLFEYFSETQRNKGNFPGRFSGRQFSNSRSEMNVSTLELGDSALYLCASSLASGRDEQYFGPGTRLTVT.

Points on this clone: This specimen includes other DNA sequences encoding the same CDR3. The chain recombines TRBV7-9 with TRBJ2-7; TRBD2 aligns across 8 bases. The J segment lost 3 bases and the V segment lost 5 bases, leaving 3 bases of the junction unmatched. The CDR3 covers 13 residues. Germline V gene data show CDR1 as SEHNR and CDR2 as FQNEAQ (reference sequence). The CDR3 here is CASSPGTSYEQYF. CDR3 DNA sequence: TGTGCCAGCAGCCCCGGGACTAGCTACGAGCAGTACTTC.

V and J are TRBV5-4 and TRBJ1-4; 7 bases align to TRBD1. CDR1 SGHNT and CDR2 YYREEE come from the germline V gene (reference sequence). V dropped 3 bases and J dropped 4; count of bases not matched to a gene: 6. CDR3 length: 15 residues. CDR3 nucleotide sequence: TGTGCCAGCAGCTCGACAGGGCCCGGTAATGAAAAACTGTTTTTT. The encoded protein is CASSSTGPGNEKLFF.

This CDR3 is CASSQATHFGELFF. The CDR3, as DNA: TGTGCCAGCAGCCAAGCGACACATTTTGGGGAGCTGTTTTTT. The chain couples TRBV14 to TRBJ2-2; D uncertain. V was shortened by 1 base and J by 8 bases, with 11 bases between the two germline ends. The CDR3 runs to 14 residues. Germline CDR1 reads SGHDN; CDR2 reads FVKESK.

The genes are TRBV6-1 and TRBJ1-1; D might be TRBD1 (6 bases). Germline V CDR1 and CDR2: MNHNS, SASEGT. The CDR3 runs to 15 residues. The germline V and J ends were trimmed by 1 base and 7 bases, with 16 bases remaining between them. The CDR3 reads CASSEGGTPSVEAFF. CDR3 DNA: TGTGCCAGCAGTGAAGGAGGGACACCCTCCGTTGAAGCTTTCTTT.

The CDR3 here is CASSSRAGGSGNTIYF. The CDR3 coding sequence is TGTGCCAGCAGTTCCCGGGCTGGGGGGTCTGGAAACACCATATATTTT. The chain employs TRBV6-5 and TRBJ1-3, with D perhaps TRBD1 (5 bases). Trimming took off 4 bases at V and 1 base at J, with 14 bases between the two ends. The V gene's germline CDR1 is MNHEY and CDR2 SVGAGI. The CDR3 is 16 residues long.

The chain is built from TRBV7-2 and TRBJ1-1; 7 nucleotides match TRBD1. The CDR3 has 15 amino acids. The germline V gene encodes CDR1 SGHTA and CDR2 FQGNSA. V was clipped by 3 bases and J by 2 bases; unmatched bases: 6. This CDR3 is CASSLKRQGNTEAFF. The DNA of the CDR3 is TGTGCCAGCAGCTTGAAACGACAGGGAAACACTGAAGCTTTCTTT.

This clone occurred once. V gene TRBV9 combines with J gene TRBJ2-3; TRBD1 or TRBD2 may be the D gene (5 bases each). The CDR3 has 14 residues. The V end lost 0 bases, the J end lost 4 bases, and 9 bases lay between the germline ends. Germline values: CDR1 SGDLS, CDR2 YYNGEE. The CDR3: CASSVVGTPDTQYF. In DNA form, the CDR3 reads TGTGCCAGCAGCGTAGTCGGGACCCCAGATACGCAGTATTTT.

The V gene is TRBV5-4, the J gene TRBJ2-2, with D possibly TRBD1 on 5 matching bases. Between the trimmed V and J ends, which lost 0 bases and 4 bases, there was a span of 16 bases. CDR1 and CDR2 from the germline V gene are SGHNT and YYREEE (reference sequence). This CDR3 comprises 17 residues. The CDR3 nucleotides read TGTGCCAGCAGCTTGGCGGACATCCCCCGAGGCACCGGGGAGCTGTTTTTT. This encodes CASSLADIPRGTGELFF.

This clone has a single count. The chain uses TRBV6-5 and TRBJ1-2; D unresolved. The CDR3 contains 15 residues. Per germline, CDR1 MNHEY and CDR2 SVGAGI. Between the trimmed V and J ends, which lost 2 bases and 7 bases, there was a span of 17 bases. The CDR3, as DNA: TGTGCCAGCAGTTACGACGCGCGTCCCGCGGGTGGCTACACCTTC. It encodes CASSYDARPAGGYTF.

A note on this clone: The same CDR3 also results from other DNA sequences found in this sample. V and J are TRBV28 and TRBJ1-1, with D hard to call. The CDR3 contains 12 residues. The V end lost 2 bases, the J end lost 5 bases, and 6 bases lay between the germline ends. The germline CDR1 and CDR2 sequences are MDHEN and SYDVKM. The CDR3 loop reads CASSLVGTEAFF. The CDR3 nucleotides are TGTGCCAGCAGTTTAGTGGGGACTGAAGCTTTCTTT.

This clone was counted a single time. V gene TRBV11-2 combines with J gene TRBJ2-5; 8 bases line up with TRBD1. There are 14 residues in the CDR3. Germline CDR1 is SGHAT and CDR2 is FQNNGV. Losses at the gene ends were 6 bases for V and 4 bases for J; bases not matched to a gene: 7. The CDR3 loop is CASRSGQGVETQYF. CDR3 nucleotides: TGTGCCAGCAGGTCCGGACAGGGCGTAGAGACCCAGTACTTC.

This chain connects TRBV6-5 to TRBJ2-7, with D tentatively TRBD2 (5 bases). The CDR3 is 13 amino acids. Germline CDR1 is MNHEY and CDR2 is SVGAGI. The V end lost 5 bases, the J end lost 10 bases, and 18 bases lay between the germline ends. In DNA form, the CDR3 reads TGTGCCAGCAGTAAATCACGAGGACTTTCTCAGTACTTC. Protein product: CASSKSRGLSQYF.

The genes are TRBV7-8 and TRBJ2-5; 11 bases are shared with TRBD1. The CDR3 length is 16 residues. Germline CDR1 reads SGHVS; CDR2 reads FQNEAQ. Germline trimming cut 5 bases from V and 5 bases from J; bases unmatched to any gene: 10. Written as DNA, the CDR3 is TGTGCCAGCAGCCTAAAAAGGACAGGGGGCTGGGAGACCCAGTACTTC. Protein sequence: CASSLKRTGGWETQYF.

The J gene is TRBJ2-2, the V gene TRBV7-9, with a tentative D call TRBD1 (6 bases). Germline V gene lookup returns CDR1 SEHNR and CDR2 FQNEAQ (reference sequence). The CDR3 contains 14 residues. Trimming pared 5 bases from V and 8 bases from J, leaving 15 bases between. In DNA, the CDR3 is TGTGCCAGCAGCACAGAACAGGGCTCGGGGGAGCTGTTTTTT. Translation: CASSTEQGSGELFF.

The chain couples TRBV4-2 to TRBJ1-1; D perhaps matches TRBD1 (6 bases). Germline loops: CDR1 LGHNA, CDR2 YNFKEQ. V lost 6 bases to trimming and J lost 7 bases, with 18 bases between them. This CDR3 contains 14 residues. CDR3 sequence reads: CASREERRGNEAFF. CDR3 DNA: TGTGCCAGCAGGGAAGAGCGGAGGGGGAATGAAGCTTTCTTT.